A single TCR beta chain is shown here with its context. Its target is not known. Each subset's genomic DNA was split evenly across several immunoSEQ plates. In the original workflow: Junction-only immunoSEQ sequences carried no quality scores, so filtering differed. The assay was immunoSEQ multiplex PCR, and TCRdb's table has in-frame clones only and misses some. For V, J and clone size, that table is used; D and trimming come from the DNA. This table has about 490,000 clones, roughly 80% appearing once. The study used 83 million or so PBMCs per unsorted sample for genomic DNA. These data belong to a study of shared clonotypes between healthy human individuals. Per germline, CDR1 SGHVS and CDR2 FQNEAQ. The length of the CDR3 is 15 residues. V gave up 5 bases and J gave up 9 bases; unmatched junction bases: 11. Findings and limits, study-wide: Only blood underwent sampling, and tissue repertoires likely differ.

The specimen sequenced was PBMCs. The receptor was derived from a woman aged 35 to 49 in good health. Some clones in this sample may be carry-over from other donors' samples. The rearrangement uses TRBV7-8 and TRBJ2-1, with 9 nucleotides matching TRBD1. The CDR3 DNA sequence: TGTGCCAGCAGCCAACTCGGCGGGACAGGGATTGAGCAGTTCTTC. It yields the protein CASSQLGGTGIEQFF.